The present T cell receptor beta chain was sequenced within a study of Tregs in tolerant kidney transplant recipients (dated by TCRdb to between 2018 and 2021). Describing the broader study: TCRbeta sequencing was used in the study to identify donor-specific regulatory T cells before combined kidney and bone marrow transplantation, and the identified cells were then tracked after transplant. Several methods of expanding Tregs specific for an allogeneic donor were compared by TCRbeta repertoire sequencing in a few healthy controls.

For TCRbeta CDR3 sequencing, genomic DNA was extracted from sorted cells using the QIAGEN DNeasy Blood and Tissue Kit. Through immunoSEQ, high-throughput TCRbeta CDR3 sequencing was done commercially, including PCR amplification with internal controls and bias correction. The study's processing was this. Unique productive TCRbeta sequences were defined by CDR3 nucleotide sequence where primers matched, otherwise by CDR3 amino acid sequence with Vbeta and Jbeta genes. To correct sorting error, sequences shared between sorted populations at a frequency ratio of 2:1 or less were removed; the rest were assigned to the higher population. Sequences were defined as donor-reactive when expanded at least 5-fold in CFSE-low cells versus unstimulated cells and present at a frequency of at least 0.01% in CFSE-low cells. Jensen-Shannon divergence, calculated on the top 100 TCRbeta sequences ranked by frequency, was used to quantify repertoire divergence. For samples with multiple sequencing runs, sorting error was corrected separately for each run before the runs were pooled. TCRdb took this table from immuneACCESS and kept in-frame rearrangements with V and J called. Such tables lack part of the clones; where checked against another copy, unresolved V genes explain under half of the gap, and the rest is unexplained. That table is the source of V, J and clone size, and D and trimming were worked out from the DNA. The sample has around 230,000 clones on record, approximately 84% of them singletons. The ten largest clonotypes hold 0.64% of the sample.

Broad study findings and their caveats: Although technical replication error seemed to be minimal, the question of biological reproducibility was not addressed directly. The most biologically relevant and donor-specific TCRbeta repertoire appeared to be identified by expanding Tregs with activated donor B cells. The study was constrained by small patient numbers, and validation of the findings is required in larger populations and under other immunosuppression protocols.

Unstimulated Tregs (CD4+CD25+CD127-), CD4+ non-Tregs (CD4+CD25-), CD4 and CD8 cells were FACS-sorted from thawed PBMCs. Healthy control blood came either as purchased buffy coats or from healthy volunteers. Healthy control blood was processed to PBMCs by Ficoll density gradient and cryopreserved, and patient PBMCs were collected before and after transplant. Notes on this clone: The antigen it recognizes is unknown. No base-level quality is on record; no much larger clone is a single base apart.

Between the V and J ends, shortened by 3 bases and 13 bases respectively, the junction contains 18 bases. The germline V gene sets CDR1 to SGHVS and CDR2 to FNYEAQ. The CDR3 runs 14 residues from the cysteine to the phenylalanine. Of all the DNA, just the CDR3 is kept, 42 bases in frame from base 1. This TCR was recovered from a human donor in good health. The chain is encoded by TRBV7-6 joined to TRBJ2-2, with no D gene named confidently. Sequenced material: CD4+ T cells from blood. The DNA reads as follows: TGTGCCAGCAGCTTCCTCGGCACCTCTTCAAGGCTGTTTTTT. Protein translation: CASSFLGTSSRLFF.